One and the same sample provided the 28 T cell receptor beta chains below, sequenced in a study of T cell changes during pregnancy in multiple sclerosis. Sequenced by immunoSEQ multiplex PCR; TCRdb stores in-frame clones only, minus some. The sample has approximately 44,000 clones, roughly 92% seen once. Here the sequenced sample was CD4+ T cells from peripheral blood mononuclear cells, taken in the first trimester of pregnancy. These receptors were taken from a female donor with multiple sclerosis, enrolled in a pregnancy study.

The chain couples TRBV7-2 to TRBJ2-7, with D uncertain. V gave up 1 base and J gave up 3 bases, with 13 bases separating them. Per germline, CDR1 SGHTA and CDR2 FQGNSA. This CDR3 has 15 amino acids. CDR3 DNA: TGTGCCAGCAGCTTAGACGTGTCAGGAAGCTACGAGCAGTACTTC. Protein: CASSLDVSGSYEQYF.

This chain connects TRBV28 to TRBJ1-1; 7 nucleotides match TRBD1. Losses at the gene ends were 1 base for V and 0 bases for J; bases not matched to a gene: 2. Germline values: CDR1 MDHEN, CDR2 SYDVKM. This CDR3 region has 15 residues. The CDR3 sequence: CASSLYGTVNTEAFF. CDR3 sequence (DNA): TGTGCCAGCAGTTTATACGGGACAGTGAACACTGAAGCTTTCTTT.

This clone has just one count. The chain is built from TRBV7-6 and TRBJ2-1, with 15 bases lining up with TRBD2. CDR3 length: 16 amino acids. With 5 bases clipped from V and 3 bases from J, the junction kept 2 bases outside the gene matches. CDR1 and CDR2 from the germline V gene are SGHVS and FNYEAQ. The CDR3 region has the DNA TGTGCCAGCAGCGGACTAGCGGGAGGGTTCTACAATGAGCAGTTCTTC. It codes for CASSGLAGGFYNEQFF.

This chain connects TRBV5-4 to TRBJ1-1, with 7 bases lining up with TRBD1. The V segment lost 3 bases and the J segment 3 bases; nucleotides outside the gene matches: 8. CDR3 length equals 15 residues. Germline V lookup: CDR1 SGHNT, CDR2 YYREEE (reference sequence). CDR3 coding DNA: TGTGCCAGCAGCTCCCCGACCGGGACAGACACTGAAGCTTTCTTT. Translation gives CASSSPTGTDTEAFF.

This clone came up a few times. The rearrangement uses TRBV29-1 and TRBJ2-7; 7 bases fit TRBD1. Germline V gene sequence: CDR1 SQVTM, CDR2 ANQGSEA. The CDR3 runs to 12 residues. The trim removed 6 bases at V and 6 bases at J, leaving 8 bases unmatched. Here the CDR3 reads CSVQTGPGEQYF. CDR3 DNA: TGCAGCGTGCAGACAGGGCCAGGCGAGCAGTACTTC.

The rearrangement joins TRBV23-1 to TRBJ2-3, with TRBD1 matching 8 bases. TRBV23-1 is reported as an ORF; its role is uncertain. The trim removed 10 bases at V and 4 bases at J, leaving 13 bases unmatched. This CDR3 has 15 amino acids. The CDR3 sequence: CATWGRQGSPDTQYF. The CDR3 DNA is TGCGCCACTTGGGGTCGACAGGGGAGCCCAGATACGCAGTATTTT.

The gene calls are TRBV28 and TRBJ1-1, with D maybe TRBD1 (6 bases). The CDR3 loop spans 14 amino acids. V lost 6 bases, J lost 2 bases, and 13 bases lay in between. The germline V gene encodes CDR1 MDHEN and CDR2 SYDVKM. The CDR3 nucleotides are TGTGCCAGCAGAAAACAGGGCCCTAACACTGAAGCTTTCTTT. Protein sequence: CASRKQGPNTEAFF.

The CDR3 coding sequence is TGTGCCAGCAGTCTGACCGGGACAGGGGGTGTTGCAACTAATGAAAAACTGTTTTTT. Translation gives CASSLTGTGGVATNEKLFF. This rearrangement joins TRBV28 to TRBJ1-4, with 11 bases matching TRBD1. Germline V gene sequence: CDR1 MDHEN, CDR2 SYDVKM. There are 19 residues in the CDR3. V was clipped by 5 bases and J by 0 bases; unmatched bases: 11.

The chain combines TRBV7-8 with TRBJ2-2; TRBD1 aligns across 8 bases. This CDR3 is built from 16 residues. The V gene end was trimmed by 4 bases and the J gene end by 7 bases; junction bases not matched to a gene: 11. The V gene's germline CDR1 is SGHVS and CDR2 FQNEAQ. The CDR3 DNA is TGTGCCAGCAGCTCACCCCAGGGGGCGCGGATCGGGGAGCTGTTTTTT. Amino acids: CASSSPQGARIGELFF.

V usage is TRBV11-2 and J usage is TRBJ2-1; TRBD1 agrees at 8 bases. This CDR3 region has 15 residues. After removal of 5 bases from V and 4 bases from J, the junction contained 7 bases not matched to a gene. CDR1 is SGHAT, CDR2 FQNNGV, per germline. Here the CDR3 reads CASSRGDRQYNEQFF. DNA of the CDR3: TGTGCCAGCAGCAGAGGGGACAGGCAATACAATGAGCAGTTCTTC. Using reference TRBV11-2 and TRBJ2-1 for the parts outside the CDR3, the full variable domain is EAGVAQSPRYKIIEKRQSVAFWCNPISGHATLYWYQQILGQGPKLLIQFQNNGVVDDSQLPKDRFSAERLKGVDSTLKIQPAKLEDSAVYLCASSRGDRQYNEQFFGPGTRLTVL.

V usage is TRBV10-3 and J usage is TRBJ2-7; D may be TRBD1 (6 bases). The CDR3 is made up of 14 amino acids. V lost 8 bases to trimming and J lost 7 bases, with 21 bases between them. The germline gives CDR1 ENHRY, CDR2 SYGVKD. The CDR3 coding sequence is TGTGCCATCGGGGGACACTCGACAAGGGGGGAGCAGTACTTC. This encodes CAIGGHSTRGEQYF.

The chain carries TRBV29-1 and TRBJ2-7, with TRBD1 identical over 7 bases. With 2 bases clipped from V and 10 bases from J, the junction kept 8 bases outside the gene matches. Germline assignment: CDR1 SQVTM and CDR2 ANQGSEA. The CDR3 is made up of 12 amino acids. This CDR3 reads CSVEIQGNEQYF. DNA of the CDR3: TGCAGCGTTGAAATACAGGGGAATGAACAGTACTTC.

This sequence joins TRBV28 and TRBJ2-7, with D perhaps matching TRBD1 (5 bases). This CDR3 spans 14 amino acids. Trimming removed 2 bases from V and 4 bases from J, with 12 bases in between. Germline V gives CDR1 MDHEN, CDR2 SYDVKM. The CDR3 loop reads CASSLGAAGYEQYF. CDR3 bases: TGTGCCAGCAGTTTAGGGGCGGCCGGGTACGAGCAGTACTTC.

V usage is TRBV5-8 and J usage is TRBJ2-1; weak D call: TRBD2 (6 bases). From germline, CDR1 is SGHTS and CDR2 YDEGEE. The CDR3 consists of 15 residues. With 5 bases removed from V and 1 base from J, the gap between germline ends came to 13 bases. The CDR3 is CASRQGLISYNEQFF. The CDR3 nucleotides read TGTGCCAGCAGGCAGGGACTGATATCCTACAATGAGCAGTTCTTC.

V usage is TRBV6-5 and J usage is TRBJ2-1; the match to TRBD1 covers 8 bases. Germline CDR1 reads MNHEY; CDR2 reads SVGAGI. The junction had 5 bases not matched to a gene; V was cut back by 6 bases and J by 1 base. This CDR3 comprises 15 residues. The chain's CDR3 is CASRKTGGSYNEQFF. CDR3 bases: TGTGCCAGCAGGAAAACAGGGGGATCCTACAATGAGCAGTTCTTC.

The V gene is TRBV7-9, the J gene TRBJ2-2, with D possibly matching TRBD2 (5 bases). Germline CDR1 and CDR2: SEHNR and FQNEAQ (reference sequence). The CDR3 totals 15 residues. The V and J ends lost 1 base and 7 bases respectively, with 13 bases between them. The CDR3 bases are TGTGCCAGCAGCTTAGTCGGCGGGTCAGGCGGGGAGCTGTTTTTT. Its protein product is CASSLVGGSGGELFF.

The V and J genes are TRBV18 and TRBJ2-7, with D maybe TRBD1 (6 bases). CDR1 is KGHSH and CDR2 is LQKENI in the germline V gene. The CDR3 contains 12 residues. Between the trimmed V and J ends, which lost 3 bases and 4 bases, there was a span of 7 bases. The CDR3 DNA reads as TGTGCCAGCTCACCTAGGGGGTACGAGCAGTACTTC. Its translation: CASSPRGYEQYF.

The rearrangement joins TRBV7-3 to TRBJ2-1; the D gene is possibly TRBD2 (7 bases). The germline V and J ends were trimmed by 1 base and 0 bases, with 13 bases remaining between them. Germline CDR1 is SGHTA and CDR2 is FQGTGA. The length of the CDR3 is 17 residues. The DNA for the CDR3 is TGTGCCAGCAGCTTAAAGGGCCGGGGGGCCTCCTACAATGAGCAGTTCTTC. Its translation: CASSLKGRGASYNEQFF. Based on the CDR3 plus reference TRBV7-3 and TRBJ2-1, the full variable domain is GAGVSQTPSNKVTEKGKYVELRCDPISGHTALYWYRQSLGQGPEFLIYFQGTGAADDSGLPNDRFFAVRPEGSVSTLKIQRTERGDSAVYLCASSLKGRGASYNEQFFGPGTRLTVL.

The CDR3 DNA follows: TGTGCCAGCAGCAAGAGCCGGGATCCTAGCACAGATACGCAGTATTTT. It codes for CASSKSRDPSTDTQYF. V gene TRBV7-9 combines with J gene TRBJ2-3, with a weak D call TRBD2 (5 bases). The germline V gene has CDR1 SEHNR and CDR2 FQNEAQ (reference sequence). The CDR3 extends over 16 amino acids. Trimming left V 5 bases short and J 0 bases short, with 15 bases between.

Details on this clone: Other DNA sequences in the sample encode the same CDR3. The chain combines TRBV30 with TRBJ1-1; no definite D call. Trimming took 0 bases from V and 3 from J, leaving 5 bases between them. The CDR3 loop spans 12 amino acids. Germline loops: CDR1 GTSNPN, CDR2 SVGIG (reference sequence). CDR3 DNA sequence: TGTGCCTGGAGTGTCCGGGACACTGAAGCTTTCTTT. This translates into CAWSVRDTEAFF.

The V gene is TRBV6-1, the J gene TRBJ1-2; D is uncertain. Trimming took 2 bases from V and 2 from J, leaving 12 bases between them. CDR3 size: 15 residues. Germline V gene data show CDR1 as MNHNS and CDR2 as SASEGT. The CDR3 here is CASSESANMNYGYTF. The DNA for the CDR3 is TGTGCCAGCAGTGAAAGTGCCAACATGAACTATGGCTACACCTTC.

The rearrangement joins TRBV28 to TRBJ2-6; 8 nucleotides agree with TRBD2. With 7 bases clipped from V and 2 bases from J, the junction kept 7 bases outside the gene matches. Germline-derived CDR1 and CDR2 are MDHEN and SYDVKM. The CDR3 runs 16 residues. CDR3 DNA sequence: TGTGCCAGCACCGCTAGCGGGCAAGCTGGGGCCAACGTCCTGACTTTC. This codes for CASTASGQAGANVLTF.

The chain employs TRBV30 and TRBJ1-4, with D possibly being TRBD1 (6 bases). V was shortened by 3 bases and J by 7 bases, with 15 bases between the two germline ends. This CDR3 is built from 14 residues. From germline, CDR1 is GTSNPN and CDR2 SVGIG (reference sequence). The DNA for the CDR3 is TGTGCCTGGAGAGGGGGTTCGGGTTTTGAAAAACTGTTTTTT. It specifies CAWRGGSGFEKLFF.

This clone was seen once. The chain is built from TRBV5-1 and TRBJ2-7, with TRBD1 matching over 9 bases. The ends lost 4 bases at V and 3 bases at J; junction bases unmatched: 8. CDR1 and CDR2 from the germline V gene are SGHRS and YFSETQ. The CDR3 sequence is 15 residues long. CDR3 amino acids: CASSKTGTGFYEQYF. CDR3 coding DNA: TGCGCCAGCAGCAAGACCGGGACAGGGTTCTACGAGCAGTACTTC.

This rearrangement joins TRBV7-6 to TRBJ2-6; 9 bases are a match to TRBD1. Germline V CDR1 and CDR2: SGHVS, FNYEAQ. J gave up 1 base and V 1 base, and 5 bases lay outside the gene matches. The CDR3 is made up of 18 amino acids. The CDR3 protein is CASSLEGQGFSGANVLTF. The CDR3 DNA sequence: TGTGCCAGCAGCTTAGAGGGACAGGGTTTTTCTGGGGCCAACGTCCTGACTTTC.

The V gene is TRBV27, the J gene TRBJ2-5; tentatively, D is TRBD1 (5 bases). V lost 6 bases and J 5 bases, leaving 10 bases between the germline ends. The CDR3 is 12 residues long. From germline, CDR1 is MNHEY and CDR2 SMNVEV (reference sequence). Written as DNA, the CDR3 is TGTGCCAGCAGCCTCCCAGGGGAGACCCAGTACTTC. Translating it yields CASSLPGETQYF.

The rearrangement uses TRBV5-6 and TRBJ2-1; 12 positions agree with TRBD2. V lost 2 bases and J lost 4; bases outside the gene matches: 7. Per germline, CDR1 SGHDT and CDR2 YYEEEE. This CDR3 is 17 amino acids long. For the CDR3, the DNA is TGTGCCAGCAGCTTTGTTCTAGCGGGAGGGCGATACAATGAGCAGTTCTTC. It encodes CASSFVLAGGRYNEQFF.

The CDR3 sequence: CASSADRNGYEQYF. Written as DNA, the CDR3 is TGTGCCAGCAGTGCGGACAGGAACGGGTACGAGCAGTACTTC. The chain couples TRBV2 to TRBJ2-7, with 7 bases matching TRBD1. Unmatched junction bases numbered 7, after V lost 4 bases and J lost 4 bases. This CDR3 region has 14 residues. CDR1 and CDR2 (germline): SNHLY, FYNNEI.